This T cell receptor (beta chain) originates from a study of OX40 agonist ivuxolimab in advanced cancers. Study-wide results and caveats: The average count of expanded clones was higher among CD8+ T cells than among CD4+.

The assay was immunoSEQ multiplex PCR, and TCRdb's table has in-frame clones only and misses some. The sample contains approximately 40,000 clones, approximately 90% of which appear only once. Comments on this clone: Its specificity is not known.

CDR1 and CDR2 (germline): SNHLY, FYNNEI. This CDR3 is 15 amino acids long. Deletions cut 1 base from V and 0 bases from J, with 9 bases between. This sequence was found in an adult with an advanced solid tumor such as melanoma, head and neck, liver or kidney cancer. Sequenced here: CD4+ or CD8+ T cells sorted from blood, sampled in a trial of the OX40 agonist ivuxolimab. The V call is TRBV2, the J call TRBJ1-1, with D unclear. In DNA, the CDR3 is TGTGCCAGCAGTGAAGACCTGATGATGAACACTGAAGCTTTCTTT. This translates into CASSEDLMMNTEAFF.